Sequencing of this TCR beta chain was carried out in a study of cytomegalovirus exposure and HLA in healthy donors. J gave up 6 bases and V 4 bases, and 14 bases lay outside the gene matches. The CDR3 spans 18 residues. Germline V lookup: CDR1 LGHNT, CDR2 FRNRAP. The protocol was immunoSEQ multiplex PCR, while the TCRdb copy is restricted to in-frame clones and leaves out a portion. The table records 55,000 to 65,000 clones, under 95% of them present only once. General study findings and limits: The study found most TCR sequences rare, yet found some public TCRs in many donors.

As to this clone: The antigen remains unidentified.

This clonotype was sampled from a man younger than 35 in good health and CMV-seronegative. The chain couples TRBV12-5 to TRBJ2-2; 10 nucleotides align to TRBD2. The source material was PBMCs. CDR3 in DNA: TGTGCTAGTGGTTCCCCTATAGCGGGAGGCCTAATGGCCGGGGAGCTGTTTTTT. This sequence encodes CASGSPIAGGLMAGELFF.